These T cell receptor beta chains were read from a single sample in a study of brain T cells in children with intractable seizures. Some clones are missing from TCRdb's copy, which holds only in-frame ones; the method was immunoSEQ multiplex PCR. There are about 320,000 clones in the sample; about 94% occur only once, and about 6% lies in the top ten. The sequenced sample was peripheral blood, obtained 4 to 5 months after surgery. The receptors derive from a boy less than two years old with tuberous sclerosis and intractable seizures. The CDR3 runs from the conserved cysteine through the conserved F or W. The order of the fields is J gene, V gene, D gene, clone size, CDR3 protein, CDR3 DNA. A D gene is named only where the DNA matches it firmly. Clone size, where shown, is once, few, many, or a class for clones that have expanded.

>TRBJ2-7|TRBV19|TRBD1|NA
CASTPEGQGAYEQYF
TGTGCCAGTACCCCGGAGGGACAGGGGGCTTACGAGCAGTACTTC
>TRBJ1-4|TRBV2|TRBD1|NA
CASSAGTGYEKLFF
TGTGCCAGCAGCGCCGGGACAGGGTATGAAAAACTGTTTTTT
>TRBJ2-7|TRBV2|NA|NA
CASRGNSGYAYEQYF
TGTGCCAGCAGGGGTAACTCGGGGTACGCCTACGAGCAGTACTTC
>TRBJ2-1|TRBV25-1|TRBD2|NA
CASSEYVAGEKYEQFF
TGTGCCAGCAGTGAATATGTAGCGGGAGAAAAGTATGAGCAGTTCTTC
>TRBJ2-1|TRBV28|TRBD2|NA
CASSWLTSGSYNYNEQFF
TGTGCCAGCAGTTGGCTTACTAGCGGGAGTTACAACTACAATGAGCAGTTCTTC
>TRBJ2-3|TRBV3-1/TRBV3-2|NA|NA
CASSHEWADTDTQYF
TGTGCCAGCAGCCACGAGTGGGCAGATACAGATACGCAGTATTTT
>TRBJ2-7|TRBV7-9|TRBD1|NA
CASSLALGTGDNPAYEQYF
TGTGCCAGCAGCTTAGCCCTAGGGACAGGGGACAACCCGGCCTACGAGCAGTACTTC
>TRBJ2-5|TRBV4-2|NA|NA
CASSPVRSMETQYF
TGTGCCAGCAGCCCGGTACGCTCAATGGAGACCCAGTACTTC
>TRBJ2-2|TRBV11-3|NA|NA
CASSILKGELFF
TGTGCCAGCAGCATCTTGAAAGGGGAGCTGTTTTTT
>TRBJ2-1|TRBV6-4|NA|NA
CASSAGITGINEQFF
TGTGCCAGCAGTGCGGGGATAACAGGGATCAATGAGCAGTTCTTC
>TRBJ2-3|TRBV10-3|TRBD2|NA
CAISPSWTSGRASRSTDTQYF
TGTGCCATCAGCCCCTCATGGACTAGCGGGAGGGCCAGCAGAAGCACAGATACGCAGTATTTT
>TRBJ2-6|TRBV7-9|NA|NA
CASTGALGANVLTF
TGTGCCAGTACCGGGGCGCTTGGGGCCAACGTCCTGACTTTC
>TRBJ2-2|TRBV5-4|TRBD2|NA
CASSLSGRAIVWAGELFF
TGTGCCAGCAGCTTAAGCGGGAGAGCTATAGTCTGGGCCGGGGAGCTGTTTTTT
>TRBJ2-7|TRBV19|NA|NA
CASSMFGAETSYEQYF
TGTGCCAGTAGTATGTTCGGCGCCGAGACGTCCTACGAGCAGTACTTC
>TRBJ2-3|TRBV24-1|TRBD1|NA
CATSTGQTQYF
TGTGCCACCAGTACGGGACAGACGCAGTATTTT
>TRBJ1-2|TRBV3-1/TRBV3-2|NA|NA
CASTPHPAGNYGYTF
TGTGCCAGCACCCCCCACCCGGCAGGAAACTATGGCTACACCTTC
>TRBJ2-1|TRBV24-1|NA|NA
CATSDLPASEITEQFF
TGTGCCACCAGTGATTTGCCGGCTTCAGAAATTACGGAGCAGTTCTTC
>TRBJ2-7|TRBV11-1|NA|NA
CASSFGGTYTYEQYF
TGTGCCAGCAGCTTTGGGGGGACATACACCTACGAGCAGTACTTC
>TRBJ2-1|TRBV30|TRBD2|NA
CAWKVGLAGDEQFF
TGTGCCTGGAAAGTAGGACTAGCGGGAGATGAGCAGTTCTTC
>TRBJ2-4|TRBV12-3/TRBV12-4|NA|NA
CATSVGAKNIQYF
TGTGCCACCTCAGTAGGGGCCAAAAACATTCAGTACTTC
>TRBJ2-3|TRBV9|NA|NA
CASSADRFSTDTQYF
TGTGCCAGCAGCGCCGACAGGTTTAGCACAGATACGCAGTATTTT
>TRBJ2-7|TRBV24-1|NA|NA
CATQGQTYEQYF
TGTGCCACCCAGGGTCAGACCTACGAGCAGTACTTC
>TRBJ2-1|TRBV7-3|NA|NA
CASSLAGSYNEQFF
TGTGCCAGCAGCTTAGCAGGGTCCTACAATGAGCAGTTCTTC
>TRBJ1-1|TRBV11-3|NA|NA
CASSLDGDNLEAFF
TGTGCCAGCAGCTTAGATGGGGACAACCTTGAAGCTTTCTTT
>TRBJ1-6|TRBV11-3|NA|NA
CASSRNSYNSPLHF
TGTGCCAGCAGCCGGAACTCCTATAATTCACCCCTCCACTTT
>TRBJ2-4|TRBV4-2|TRBD2|NA
CASSQNLAGVTPKNIQYF
TGTGCCAGCAGCCAAAACCTAGCGGGAGTTACTCCCAAAAACATTCAGTACTTC
>TRBJ2-7|TRBV30|NA|NA
CAWHTGGESSYEQYF
TGTGCCTGGCACACGGGGGGCGAGAGCTCCTACGAGCAGTACTTC
>TRBJ2-5|TRBV19|NA|once
CASSPRTGETQYF
TGTGCCAGTAGCCCGAGGACGGGAGAGACCCAGTACTTC
>TRBJ2-5|TRBV5-6|NA|NA
CASSPIGVQETQYF
TGTGCCAGCAGCCCAATCGGGGTTCAAGAGACCCAGTACTTC
>TRBJ2-7|TRBV29-1|TRBD1|few
CSVAPDRVGEQYF
TGCAGCGTTGCCCCTGACAGGGTAGGCGAGCAGTACTTC
>TRBJ1-5|TRBV15|NA|NA
CATSGHRGNQPQHF
TGTGCCACCAGCGGACATAGGGGAAATCAGCCCCAGCATTTT
>TRBJ2-7|TRBV6-1|TRBD2|NA
CASSEIPGRVTYEQYF
TGTGCCAGCAGTGAGATCCCAGGGAGGGTTACCTACGAGCAGTACTTC
>TRBJ1-1|TRBV6-5|NA|NA
CASSYSLGGHTEAFF
TGTGCCAGCAGTTACTCCCTGGGGGGGCACACTGAAGCTTTCTTT
>TRBJ2-7|TRBV19|NA|once
CASRQGNEQYF
TGTGCCAGTCGTCAGGGAAACGAGCAGTACTTC
>TRBJ2-4|TRBV29-1|NA|NA
CSVEDQGGPKNIQYF
TGCAGCGTTGAAGATCAGGGGGGACCCAAAAACATTCAGTACTTC
>TRBJ2-2|TRBV15|TRBD2|NA
CATSRTYSGRTNTGELFF
TGTGCCACCAGCAGAACTTATAGCGGGAGGACGAACACCGGGGAGCTGTTTTTT
>TRBJ2-5|TRBV28|NA|NA
CASSPRTRQETQYF
TGTGCCAGCAGTCCCCGGACACGGCAAGAGACCCAGTACTTC
>TRBJ1-1|TRBV19|NA|NA
CASINVRAAFF
TGTGCCAGTATAAATGTGCGGGCAGCTTTCTTT
>TRBJ1-1|TRBV5-1|TRBD1|once
CASSLAKGQGAGNTEAFF
TGCGCCAGCAGCTTGGCCAAAGGACAGGGGGCGGGGAACACTGAAGCTTTCTTT
>TRBJ1-3|TRBV28|NA|NA
CASVTGRPSGNTIYF
TGTGCCAGCGTAACAGGGCGCCCCTCTGGAAACACCATATATTTT
>TRBJ2-1|TRBV28|TRBD1|NA
CASRPTGTGMFNEQFF
TGTGCCAGCAGACCCACCGGGACAGGGATGTTTAATGAGCAGTTCTTC
>TRBJ1-3|TRBV5-1|NA|NA
CASSLEVSRTSGNTIYF
TGCGCCAGCAGCTTGGAAGTGAGTAGGACCTCTGGAAACACCATATATTTT